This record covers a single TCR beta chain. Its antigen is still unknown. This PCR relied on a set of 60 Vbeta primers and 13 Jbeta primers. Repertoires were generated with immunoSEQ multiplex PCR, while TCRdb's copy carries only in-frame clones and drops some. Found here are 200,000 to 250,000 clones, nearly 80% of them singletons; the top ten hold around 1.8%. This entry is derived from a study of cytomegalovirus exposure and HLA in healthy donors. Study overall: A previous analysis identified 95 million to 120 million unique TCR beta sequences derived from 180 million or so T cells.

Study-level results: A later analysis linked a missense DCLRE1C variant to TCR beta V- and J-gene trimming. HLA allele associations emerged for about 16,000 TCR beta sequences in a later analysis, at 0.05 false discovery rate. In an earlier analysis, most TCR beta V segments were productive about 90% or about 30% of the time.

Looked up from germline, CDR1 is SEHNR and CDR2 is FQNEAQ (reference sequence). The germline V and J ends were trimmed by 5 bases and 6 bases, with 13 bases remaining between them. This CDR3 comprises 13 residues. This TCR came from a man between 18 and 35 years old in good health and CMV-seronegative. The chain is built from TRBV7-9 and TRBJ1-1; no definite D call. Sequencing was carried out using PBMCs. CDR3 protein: CASSPNPGSEAFF. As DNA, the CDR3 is TGTGCCAGCAGCCCTAATCCCGGTTCTGAAGCTTTCTTT.